Detailed here is one T cell receptor (beta chain). The CDR3 totals 19 residues. The germline CDR1 and CDR2 sequences are SGHNT and YYREEE (reference sequence). J lost 2 bases, V lost 1 base, and 16 bases had no gene match. The entry originates in a study of shared T cell receptors in the human thymus. TCRdb's table, derived via immunoSEQ multiplex PCR, lists solely in-frame clones and lacks some. Of hundreds of thousands of clones listed, roughly 85% are singletons. A further study also used this sample, focusing on human thymus T cells.

This TCR was sampled from a girl under three years old with a congenital heart defect. Sample: thymocytes. The rearrangement uses TRBV5-4 and TRBJ2-3, with 7 nucleotides matching TRBD2. The CDR3: CASSLREVRTEAPTDTQYF. In nucleotides, the CDR3 is TGTGCCAGCAGCTTGCGGGAGGTGAGGACGGAGGCCCCCACAGATACGCAGTATTTT.